A selection of T cell receptor beta chains follows, all from one sample in a study of response to subunit inactivated influenza vaccine. In TCRdb, the RT-PCR reads were re-called with MiXCR into one record per CDR3 protein. Of a few hundred thousand distinct CDR3 sequences in the sample, 14% were seen once. This specimen was PBMCs from blood, taken 11 to 12 days after vaccination. All receptors derive from a middle-aged man who received an inactivated influenza vaccine. Each CDR3 is given with its conserved first and last residue. The order of the fields is D gene, J gene, clone size, V gene, CDR3 protein, CDR3 DNA. The D gene is left open where the match is weak. The size field is filled for only some rows; it gives once, few, many or a size class.

.,TRBJ2-3,few,TRBV7-2,CASSLVSPRSDTQYF,TGTGCCAGCAGCTTAGTTTCTCCGCGTTCTGATACGCAGTATTTT
TRBD1,TRBJ2-3,many,TRBV7-2,CASSRGQGRTDTQYF,TGTGCCAGCAGTCGAGGACAGGGACGCACAGATACGCAGTATTTT
.,TRBJ2-1,few,TRBV20-1,CSARDWLARGNEQFF,TGCAGTGCTAGAGATTGGCTAGCGAGGGGGAATGAGCAGTTCTTC
.,TRBJ2-1,.,TRBV29-1,CSVEAGTINEQFF,TGCAGCGTTGAGGCGGGAACGATCAATGAGCAGTTCTTC
.,TRBJ2-5,.,TRBV11-2,CASSAGGGWKETQYF,TGTGCCAGCAGCGCCGGCGGTGGCTGGAAAGAGACCCAGTACTTC
.,TRBJ1-2,.,TRBV12-3/TRBV12-4,CASSLSAEANVGYTF,TGTGCCAGCAGTTTATCTGCCGAAGCAAATGTCGGCTACACCTTC
TRBD2,TRBJ2-1,once,TRBV27,CASSLFFGGALNEQFF,TGTGCCAGCAGTTTATTCTTCGGGGGGGCCCTCAATGAGCAGTTCTTC
.,TRBJ2-3,few,TRBV10-3,CAISEQSTDTQYF,TGTGCCATCAGTGAGCAGAGCACAGATACGCAGTATTTT
.,TRBJ2-2,.,TRBV4-2,CASSQATNTGELFF,TGTGCCAGCAGCCAAGCAACGAACACCGGGGAGCTGTTTTTT
TRBD1,TRBJ2-7,few,TRBV29-1,CSVSGTTGGSEQYF,TGCAGCGTTTCTGGAACGACAGGGGGAAGCGAGCAGTACTTC
.,TRBJ2-7,.,TRBV4-1,CASSRSQDNYEQYF,TGCGCCAGCAGCCGATCACAGGATAACTACGAGCAGTACTTC
.,TRBJ1-5,.,TRBV6-5,CASSYRGDQPQHF,TGTGCCAGCAGTTATCGGGGGGATCAGCCCCAGCATTTT
.,TRBJ2-1,once,TRBV11-2,CASSNTRTREQFF,TGTGCCAGCAGCAACACCCGGACGCGGGAGCAGTTCTTC
.,TRBJ1-4,few,TRBV6-2/TRBV6-3,CASSYRGDEKLFF,TGTGCCAGCAGTTACCGCGGAGATGAAAAACTGTTTTTT
.,TRBJ1-2,few,TRBV7-2,CASSLASKRGSYGYTF,TGTGCCAGCAGCTTAGCGTCAAAGCGGGGTTCGTATGGCTACACCTTC
.,TRBJ2-1,.,TRBV4-2,CASSQEGLQLGNEQFF,TGTGCCAGCAGCCAAGAAGGTCTCCAATTGGGAAATGAGCAGTTCTTC
.,TRBJ2-1,few,TRBV5-1,CASIQGFWSDEQFF,TGCGCCAGCATCCAGGGTTTTTGGAGCGATGAGCAGTTCTTC
.,TRBJ2-1,.,TRBV12-3/TRBV12-4,CASSLVPEGEQFF,TGTGCCAGCAGTTTAGTCCCGGAGGGCGAGCAGTTCTTC
.,TRBJ1-6,many,TRBV6-5,CASSYSTAGSSYNSPLHF,TGTGCCAGCAGTTACTCGACGGCCGGGAGCTCCTATAATTCACCCCTCCACTTT
.,TRBJ2-3,few,TRBV7-2,CASSLNSGTADTQYF,TGTGCCAGCAGCTTAAACTCAGGGACTGCAGATACGCAGTATTTT
.,TRBJ2-2,.,TRBV20-1,CSARPPTDPGELFF,TGCAGTGCTAGACCGCCAACCGACCCCGGGGAGCTGTTTTTT
.,TRBJ1-4,few,TRBV7-2,CASSLARDNEKLFF,TGTGCCAGCAGCTTAGCCAGGGATAATGAAAAACTGTTTTTT
.,TRBJ2-3,many,TRBV29-1,CSVDGQGRDTQYF,TGCAGCGTTGATGGGCAGGGGAGAGATACGCAGTATTTT
TRBD1,TRBJ2-3,.,TRBV29-1,CSATGGTDTQYF,TGCAGCGCGACAGGGGGCACAGATACGCAGTATTTT
.,TRBJ2-5,few,TRBV6-5,CASSYRRAYGETQYF,TGTGCCAGCAGTTACCGGCGGGCTTACGGAGAGACCCAGTACTTC
.,TRBJ2-4,.,TRBV4-2,CASSQDGAGLAKNIQYF,TGTGCCAGCAGCCAAGATGGGGCGGGGCTAGCCAAAAACATTCAGTACTTC
TRBD2,TRBJ2-1,few,TRBV30,CASRGGVYNEQFF,TGTGCCTCCCGGGGGGGCGTTTACAATGAGCAGTTCTTC
.,TRBJ2-1,few,TRBV20-1,CSARDITGLDEQFF,TGCAGTGCTAGAGACATTACAGGGTTGGATGAGCAGTTCTTC
.,TRBJ1-1,.,TRBV19,CASRDIWGWTNTEAFF,TGTGCCAGTAGGGATATATGGGGTTGGACAAACACTGAAGCTTTCTTT
.,TRBJ2-3,few,TRBV7-2,CASGSTLQGRTDTQYF,TGTGCCAGCGGATCTACCCTCCAGGGACGCACAGATACGCAGTATTTT
.,TRBJ2-7,few,TRBV10-3,CAISRVGYEQYF,TGTGCCATCAGTCGCGTCGGGTACGAGCAGTACTTC
TRBD2,TRBJ2-1,few,TRBV11-2,CASSLIETSGRDEQFF,TGTGCCAGCAGCCTAATTGAGACTAGCGGGAGGGATGAGCAGTTCTTC
TRBD1,TRBJ1-2,few,TRBV15,CATSRERTGANYGYTF,TGTGCCACCAGCAGAGAAAGGACAGGAGCTAACTATGGCTACACCTTC
TRBD2,TRBJ2-5,.,TRBV5-1,CASSAGLAGVRETQYF,TGCGCCAGCAGCGCCGGACTAGCGGGAGTTCGGGAGACCCAGTACTTC
.,TRBJ2-2,.,TRBV3-1,CASSQARRTGELFF,TGTGCCAGCAGCCAAGCGAGACGGACCGGGGAGCTGTTTTTT
TRBD1,TRBJ1-2,.,TRBV30,CAWSGDRGRYGYTF,TGTGCCTGGAGTGGAGACAGGGGACGGTATGGCTACACCTTC
.,TRBJ1-5,few,TRBV6-5,CASSWTVGSNQPQHF,TGTGCCAGCAGTTGGACGGTGGGGAGCAATCAGCCCCAGCATTTT
TRBD1,TRBJ1-3,few,TRBV7-2,CASSPSTGWTGNTIYF,TGTGCCAGCAGCCCGTCGACAGGGTGGACTGGAAACACCATATATTTT
TRBD2,TRBJ2-2,few,TRBV4-2,CASSHSLATNTGELFF,TGTGCCAGCAGCCACTCACTAGCGACGAACACCGGGGAGCTGTTTTTT
TRBD1,TRBJ2-7,.,TRBV12-3/TRBV12-4,CASSLQGVGEQYF,TGTGCCAGCAGTTTACAGGGGGTGGGCGAGCAGTACTTC
TRBD1,TRBJ2-1,few,TRBV11-2,CASSSLRGRSYYNEQFF,TGTGCCAGCAGCTCTTTGAGGGGGCGCTCCTACTACAATGAGCAGTTCTTC
.,TRBJ2-3,few,TRBV5-1,CASSPESSDTQYF,TGCGCCAGCAGTCCGGAGAGCTCAGATACGCAGTATTTT
.,TRBJ2-1,few,TRBV12-3/TRBV12-4,CASSLHVTRPREQFF,TGTGCCAGCAGTTTACATGTGACTAGACCTCGTGAGCAGTTCTTC
.,TRBJ1-2,few,TRBV5-1,CASSLGDQATETF,TGCGCCAGCAGCTTGGGTGACCAGGCTACAGAAACCTTC
TRBD1,TRBJ2-3,many,TRBV9,CASSLRQGGTDTQYF,TGTGCCAGCAGCTTAAGACAGGGTGGCACAGATACGCAGTATTTT
.,TRBJ2-1,.,TRBV12-3/TRBV12-4,CASRPRGSSYNEQFF,TGTGCCAGCAGGCCACGGGGGAGCTCCTACAATGAGCAGTTCTTC
.,TRBJ2-7,.,TRBV14,CASSQDQGLGNEQYF,TGTGCCAGCAGCCAAGATCAGGGGCTCGGGAACGAGCAGTACTTC
TRBD2,TRBJ2-7,few,TRBV7-9,CASSQTSGRPHEQYF,TGTGCCAGCAGCCAGACTAGCGGGAGACCCCACGAGCAGTACTTC
.,TRBJ1-3,few,TRBV4-3,CASSLLGRDTIYF,TGCGCCAGCAGCCTTCTCGGCCGGGACACCATATATTTT